Each of the 19 T cell receptor beta chains below was sequenced from the same sample in a study of blood T cells in healthy people across ages. A second 7 to 11 cycle PCR used barcoded and J-beta primers. TCRdb recomputed calls from the 5' RACE reads with MiXCR, one row per CDR3 protein. This table has hundreds of thousands of distinct CDR3 sequences, roughly 50% appearing once. Sequencing was done on a sample of blood. The receptors were gathered from a man between 35 and 55 years old in good health.

The chain combines TRBV5-1 with TRBJ2-2; 14 bases line up with TRBD2. The germline V gene encodes CDR1 SGHRS and CDR2 YFSETQ. This CDR3 comprises 18 residues. V was clipped by 4 bases and J by 2 bases; unmatched bases: 7. CDR3 sequence: CASSEGLAGELNTGELFF. In nucleotides, the CDR3 is TGCGCCAGCAGCGAGGGACTAGCGGGAGAGTTAAACACCGGGGAGCTGTTTTTT.

This sequence joins TRBV19 and TRBJ1-2, with a weak D call TRBD1 (6 bases). The length of the CDR3 is 14 residues. V lost 5 bases, J lost 3 bases, and 13 bases lay in between. Germline V lookup: CDR1 LNHDA, CDR2 SQIVND (reference sequence). The CDR3 sequence is CASSVTGSDYGYTF. The CDR3 DNA follows: TGTGCCAGTAGTGTAACAGGGTCGGACTATGGCTACACCTTC.

This clonotype was observed many times. V is TRBV7-2 and J is TRBJ2-1; D is ambiguous. Trimming removed 5 bases at V and 3 bases at J, with 14 bases between. Germline V CDR1 and CDR2: SGHTA, FQGNSA. CDR3 length equals 15 residues. The CDR3: CASSKINDNYNEQFF. CDR3 bases: TGTGCCAGCAGCAAAATCAATGATAACTACAATGAGCAGTTCTTC.

The chain carries TRBV28 and TRBJ2-5; 7 bases are a match to TRBD1. TRBJ2-7 explains the end of the DNA better; the J call may be wrong. This CDR3 has 14 residues. CDR1 MDHEN and CDR2 SYDVKM come from the germline V gene. The CDR3 loop is CASSLPRGRDEQYF. In DNA form, the CDR3 reads TGTGCCAGCAGCTTACCTAGGGGGCGCGACGAGCAGTACTTC.

The chain carries TRBV4-3 and TRBJ2-3; possible D gene TRBD1, 5 bases. Germline V gene lookup returns CDR1 LGHNA and CDR2 YSLEER. Between the trimmed V and J ends, which lost 2 bases and 3 bases, there was a span of 12 bases. This CDR3 comprises 15 residues. The CDR3 loop reads CASSQSAGWTDTQYF. As DNA, the CDR3 is TGCGCCAGCAGCCAATCGGCAGGGTGGACAGATACGCAGTATTTT.

CDR3 amino acids: CASSTAAGRAHEQYF. CDR3 nucleotide sequence: TGTGCCAGCAGCACAGCGGCCGGGAGGGCCCACGAGCAGTACTTC. The chain employs TRBV5-4 and TRBJ2-7; TRBD2 aligns across 8 bases. CDR1 and CDR2 from the germline V gene are SGHNT and YYREEE (reference sequence). The CDR3 is 15 amino acids. With V trimmed by 4 bases and J by 5 bases, 11 bases remained unmatched.

In its sample, this clonotype was seen a few times. V is TRBV9 and J is TRBJ2-4, with D uncertain. With the DNA end fitting TRBJ2-7 better, the J assignment may be wrong. The CDR3 has 14 amino acids. Germline V gives CDR1 SGDLS, CDR2 YYNGEE. CDR3 nucleotide sequence: TGTGCCAGCAGCGTAGGGAACAGCCGCGACGAGCAGTACTTC. Its translation is CASSVGNSRDEQYF.

The chain has TRBV7-6 and TRBJ2-3, with D maybe TRBD1 (6 bases). Germline-derived CDR1 and CDR2 are SGHVS and FNYEAQ. The CDR3 extends over 17 amino acids. V lost 4 bases and J 2 bases, leaving 19 bases between the germline ends. CDR3 sequence: CASSSYRAGVITDTQYF. The CDR3 DNA sequence: TGTGCCAGCAGCTCCTACAGAGCAGGGGTGATCACAGATACGCAGTATTTT.

The genes are TRBV11-3 and TRBJ2-1; no clear D gene. V gave up 5 bases and J gave up 5 bases, with 19 bases separating them. This CDR3 region has 16 residues. Germline assignment: CDR1 SGHNT and CDR2 YENEEA. The CDR3 is CASSHSIQGPNNEQFF. The CDR3, as DNA: TGTGCCAGCAGCCACTCAATCCAAGGGCCTAACAATGAGCAGTTCTTC.

The rearrangement uses TRBV20-1 and TRBJ2-5, with D perhaps matching TRBD1 or TRBD2 (5 bases each). Looked up from germline, CDR1 is DFQATT and CDR2 is SNEGSKA (reference sequence). CDR3 size: 18 residues. V gave up 2 bases and J gave up 0 bases, with 22 bases separating them. CDR3 region: CSARPSRAPGAYQETQYF. DNA of the CDR3: TGCAGTGCTAGACCCTCCAGAGCGCCCGGGGCGTACCAAGAGACCCAGTACTTC.

J is TRBJ1-6 and V is TRBV12-3 or TRBV12-4; D remains ambiguous. V dropped 1 base and J dropped 7 bases, with 8 bases sitting between them. The CDR3 runs to 14 residues. CDR3 coding DNA: TGTGCCAGCAGTTTAGGGCGACTGAATTCACCCCTCCACTTT. Translation gives CASSLGRLNSPLHF.

The V call is TRBV29-1, the J call TRBJ2-7; D is uncertain. The CDR3 extends over 11 amino acids. Germline V CDR1 and CDR2: SQVTM, ANQGSEA. Trimming cost V 5 bases and J 5 bases, with 10 bases left between them. The DNA of the CDR3 is TGCAGCGTTCAACTAAGCCACGAGCAGTACTTC. Amino acid sequence: CSVQLSHEQYF.

The chain uses TRBV27 and TRBJ2-1; 10 bases agree with TRBD2. Per germline, CDR1 MNHEY and CDR2 SMNVEV (reference sequence). The CDR3 consists of 15 residues. J lost 7 bases, V lost 7 bases, and 10 bases had no gene match. DNA for the CDR3: TGTGCCAGCAACGAGCGGGAGGGCCTCGGGAATGAGCAGTTCTTC. Protein sequence: CASNEREGLGNEQFF.

The V and J genes are TRBV29-1 and TRBJ1-2, with D perhaps TRBD1 (5 bases). The germline V and J ends were trimmed by 6 bases and 6 bases, with 11 bases remaining between them. Germline V gives CDR1 SQVTM, CDR2 ANQGSEA. CDR3 length equals 11 residues. CDR3 residues: CSVGRLDGYTF. The CDR3 nucleotides read TGCAGCGTGGGGCGCCTAGATGGCTACACCTTC.

The chain carries TRBV6-1 and TRBJ1-4; D remains ambiguous. Trimming pared 1 base from V and 0 bases from J, leaving 6 bases between. The CDR3 extends over 15 amino acids. Germline V gives CDR1 MNHNS, CDR2 SASEGT. Here the CDR3 DNA reads TGTGCCAGCAGTGAAGTGGCACCAACTAATGAAAAACTGTTTTTT. This codes for CASSEVAPTNEKLFF.

The chain couples TRBV11-2 to TRBJ2-1, with a possible D match to TRBD2 (6 bases). The germline gives CDR1 SGHAT, CDR2 FQNNGV. The CDR3 runs 17 residues. V was clipped by 0 bases and J by 6 bases, with 18 bases between them. CDR3 protein: CASSLEGGLLWGNEQFF. CDR3 DNA: TGTGCCAGCAGCTTAGAGGGAGGACTCCTATGGGGCAATGAGCAGTTCTTC.

This clonotype was counted ten times or more. Mismatch with germline at one junction end may stem from a read error. V usage is TRBV5-1 and J usage is TRBJ2-3; D unclear. Germline V lookup: CDR1 SGHRS, CDR2 YFSETQ. This CDR3 is 12 amino acids long. CDR3 region: CASSLDLDTQYF. CDR3 nucleotides: TGTGCCAGCAGCTTAGATTTAGATACGCAGTATTTT.

This clonotype was counted ten times or more. V and J are TRBV20-1 and TRBJ2-1; tentative D call: TRBD2 (5 bases). CDR3 size: 14 residues. Trimming removed 3 bases at V and 6 bases at J, with 15 bases between. Germline lookup yields CDR1 DFQATT and CDR2 SNEGSKA (reference sequence). In DNA, the CDR3 is TGCAGTGCTAGCCTCGGGATGTGGAGCAATGAGCAGTTCTTC. Translating gives CSASLGMWSNEQFF.

The CDR3 coding sequence is TGTGCCAGCCGCGCTAGCAGCTCCTACGAGCAGTACTTC. It codes for CASRASSSYEQYF. The chain recombines TRBV7-9 with TRBJ2-7; D perhaps matches TRBD2 (5 bases). From germline, CDR1 is SEHNR and CDR2 FQNEAQ (reference sequence). Trimming removed 8 bases from V and 0 bases from J, with 11 bases in between. CDR3 size: 13 residues.